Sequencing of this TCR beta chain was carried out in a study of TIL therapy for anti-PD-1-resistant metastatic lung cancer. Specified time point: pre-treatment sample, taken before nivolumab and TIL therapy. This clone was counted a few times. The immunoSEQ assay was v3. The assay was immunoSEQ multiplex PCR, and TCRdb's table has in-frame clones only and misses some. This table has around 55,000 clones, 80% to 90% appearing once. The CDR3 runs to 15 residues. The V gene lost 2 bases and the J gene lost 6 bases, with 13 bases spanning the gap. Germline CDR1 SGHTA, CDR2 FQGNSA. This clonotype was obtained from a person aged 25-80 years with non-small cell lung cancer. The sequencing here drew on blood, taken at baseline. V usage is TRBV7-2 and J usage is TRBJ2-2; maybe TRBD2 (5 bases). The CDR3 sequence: CASSLREGPAGELFF. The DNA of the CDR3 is TGTGCCAGCAGCTTAAGAGAGGGCCCTGCCGGGGAGCTGTTTTTT.